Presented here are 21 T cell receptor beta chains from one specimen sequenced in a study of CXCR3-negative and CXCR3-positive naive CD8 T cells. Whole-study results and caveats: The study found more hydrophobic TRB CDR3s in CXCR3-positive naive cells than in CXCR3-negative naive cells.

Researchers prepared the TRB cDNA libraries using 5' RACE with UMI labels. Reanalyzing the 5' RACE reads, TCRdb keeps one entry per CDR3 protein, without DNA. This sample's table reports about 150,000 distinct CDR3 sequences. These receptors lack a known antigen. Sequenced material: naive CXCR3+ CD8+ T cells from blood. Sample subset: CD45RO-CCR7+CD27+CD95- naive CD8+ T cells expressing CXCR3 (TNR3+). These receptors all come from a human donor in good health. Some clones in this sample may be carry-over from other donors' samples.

The CDR3 here is CATSRNRAKEKLFF. The chain employs TRBV15 and TRBJ1-4; lacking DNA, the TRBD1 call made by TCRdb goes unchecked. CDR1 LNHNV and CDR2 YYDKDF come from the germline V gene (reference sequence). CDR3 length: 14 amino acids.

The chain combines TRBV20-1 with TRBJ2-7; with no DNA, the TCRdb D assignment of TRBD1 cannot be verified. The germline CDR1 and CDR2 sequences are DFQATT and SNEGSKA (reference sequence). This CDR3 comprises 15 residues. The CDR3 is CSASRGEGRSYEQYF.

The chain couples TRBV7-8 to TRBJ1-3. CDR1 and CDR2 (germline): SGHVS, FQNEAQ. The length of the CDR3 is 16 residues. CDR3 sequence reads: CASSLDRGTWGNTIYF.

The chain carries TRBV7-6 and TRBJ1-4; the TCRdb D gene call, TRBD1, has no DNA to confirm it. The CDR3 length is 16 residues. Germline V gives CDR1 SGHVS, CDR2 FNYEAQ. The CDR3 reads CASSGQGPPTNEKLFF.

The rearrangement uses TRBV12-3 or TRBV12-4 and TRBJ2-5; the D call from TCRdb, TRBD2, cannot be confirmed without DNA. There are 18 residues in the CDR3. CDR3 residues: CASKEPPELAALGETQYF.

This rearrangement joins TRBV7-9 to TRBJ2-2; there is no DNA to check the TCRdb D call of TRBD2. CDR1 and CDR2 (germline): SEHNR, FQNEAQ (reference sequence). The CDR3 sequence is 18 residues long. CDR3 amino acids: CASSPRTSGRAGTGELFF. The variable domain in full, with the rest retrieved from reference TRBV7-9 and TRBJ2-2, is DTGVSQNPRHKITKRGQNVTFRCDPISEHNRLYWYRQTLGQGPEFLTYFQNEAQLEKSRLLSDRFSAERPKGSFSTLEIQRTEQGDSAMYLCASSPRTSGRAGTGELFFGEGSRLTVL.

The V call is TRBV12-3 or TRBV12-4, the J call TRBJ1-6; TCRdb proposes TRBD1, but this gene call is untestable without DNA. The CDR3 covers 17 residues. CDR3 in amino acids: CASSFLGGTEPNSPLHF.

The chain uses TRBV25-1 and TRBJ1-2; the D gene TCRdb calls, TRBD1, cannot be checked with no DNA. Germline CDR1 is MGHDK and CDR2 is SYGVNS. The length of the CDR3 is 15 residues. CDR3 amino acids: CASSEYSWGANGYTF.

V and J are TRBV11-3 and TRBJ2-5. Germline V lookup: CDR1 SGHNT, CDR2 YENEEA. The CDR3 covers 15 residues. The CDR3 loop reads CASSSFFDNQETQYF.

This chain's CDR3 is CASSQRNTEAFF. J is TRBJ1-1 and V is TRBV13. CDR3 size: 12 residues. The germline gives CDR1 PRHDT, CDR2 FYEKMQ (reference sequence).

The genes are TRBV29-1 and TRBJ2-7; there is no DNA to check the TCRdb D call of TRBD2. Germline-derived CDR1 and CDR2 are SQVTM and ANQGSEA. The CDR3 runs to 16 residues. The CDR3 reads CSVGGAGTRHSYEQYF.

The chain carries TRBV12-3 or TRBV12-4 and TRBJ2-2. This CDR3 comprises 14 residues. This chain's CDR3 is CATLPWENPGELFF.

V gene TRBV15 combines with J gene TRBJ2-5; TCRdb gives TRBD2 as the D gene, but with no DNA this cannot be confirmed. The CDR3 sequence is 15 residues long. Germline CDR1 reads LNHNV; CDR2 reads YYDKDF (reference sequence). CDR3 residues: CATSRDRSGQETQYF. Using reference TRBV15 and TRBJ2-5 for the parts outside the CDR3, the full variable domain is DAMVIQNPRYQVTQFGKPVTLSCSQTLNHNVMYWYQQKSSQAPKLLFHYYDKDFNNEADTPDNFQSRRPNTSFCFLDIRSPGLGDTAMYLCATSRDRSGQETQYFGPGTRLLVL.

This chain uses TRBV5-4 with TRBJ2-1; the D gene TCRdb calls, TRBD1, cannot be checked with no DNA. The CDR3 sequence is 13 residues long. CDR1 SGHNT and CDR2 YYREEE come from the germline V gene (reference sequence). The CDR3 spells CASSLNRGREQFF.

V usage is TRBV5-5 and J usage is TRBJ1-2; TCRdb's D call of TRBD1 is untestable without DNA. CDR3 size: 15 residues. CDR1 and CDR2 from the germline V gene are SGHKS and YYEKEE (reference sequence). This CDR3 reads CASSLDPGTSYGYTF.

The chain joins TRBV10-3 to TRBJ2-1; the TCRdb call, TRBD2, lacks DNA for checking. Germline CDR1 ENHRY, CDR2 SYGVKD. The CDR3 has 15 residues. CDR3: CAISESSGYTNEQFF.

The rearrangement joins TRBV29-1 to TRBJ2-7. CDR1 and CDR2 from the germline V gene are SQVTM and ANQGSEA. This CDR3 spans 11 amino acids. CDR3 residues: CSVSDSYEQYF.

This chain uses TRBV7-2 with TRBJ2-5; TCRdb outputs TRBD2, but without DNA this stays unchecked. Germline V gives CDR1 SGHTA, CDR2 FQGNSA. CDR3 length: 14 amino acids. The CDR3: CASSYGLAGETQYF.

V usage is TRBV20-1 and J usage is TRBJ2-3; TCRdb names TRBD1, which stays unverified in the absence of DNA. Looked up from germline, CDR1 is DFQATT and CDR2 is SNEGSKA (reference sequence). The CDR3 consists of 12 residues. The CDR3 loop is CSARDEGNTQYF.

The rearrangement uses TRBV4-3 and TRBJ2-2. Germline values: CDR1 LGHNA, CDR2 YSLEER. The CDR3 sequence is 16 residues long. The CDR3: CASSQDFTANTGELFF.

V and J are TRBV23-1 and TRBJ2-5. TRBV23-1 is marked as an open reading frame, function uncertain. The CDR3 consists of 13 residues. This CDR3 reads CASLRTYKETQYF.